This TCR beta chain was obtained from a study of cytomegalovirus exposure and HLA in healthy donors. With regard to this clone: The antigen remains unidentified.

Findings of the study overall: Associated with HLA alleles at 0.05 false discovery rate in a later analysis were over 15,000 TCR beta sequences.

PCR primers comprised 60 Vbeta and 13 Jbeta primers. The method was immunoSEQ multiplex PCR; TCRdb's version includes in-frame clones alone and lacks a portion of them. The sample contains under 200,000 clones, approximately 80% of which appear only once. Trimming pared 1 base from V and 1 base from J, leaving 10 bases between. CDR1 SGHTA and CDR2 FQGNSA come from the germline V gene. The CDR3 has 15 amino acids. The chain couples TRBV7-2 to TRBJ1-2; TRBD1 is a possible D gene (6 bases). This clonotype was sampled from a woman between 45 and 60 years old in good health and CMV-seronegative. The sample consisted of PBMCs. This CDR3 is CASSLGGTSNYGYTF. Here the CDR3 DNA reads TGTGCCAGCAGCTTAGGTGGGACAAGTAACTATGGCTACACCTTC.